This entry describes one TCR beta chain. A much larger clonotype is one base distant, so this may be a read error. The sample originates from a study of T-cell reconstitution after alpha-beta-depleted transplantation in children. Germline-derived CDR1 and CDR2 are DFQATT and SNEGSKA (reference sequence). The CDR3 covers 11 residues. Unique molecular identifiers were incorporated when the TCRbeta library was constructed. One entry per CDR3 protein, called by TCRdb with MiXCR from the PCR reads. The sample holds around 340,000 distinct CDR3 sequences, 10% to 15% seen once. The TCR comes from a human donor who donated a stem cell graft to a child with Fanconi anemia. The sample in question was PBMCs, obtained from the stem cell graft. J is TRBJ2-1 and V is TRBV20-1; D remains unclear. CDR3 nucleotide sequence: TGCGGTGCTAGACACAGATCTGAGCAGTTCTTC. This encodes CGARHRSEQFF.